This T cell receptor beta chain appears in the sequencing data of a study of naive and memory T cell subsets. V dropped 7 bases and J dropped 4 bases, with 13 bases sitting between them. Per the germline V gene, CDR1 is MDHEN and CDR2 is SYDVKM. This CDR3 is built from 13 residues. After the first PCR, alpha and beta chain libraries were processed separately. Sequential positive selection took CD4 T cells first, then CD8 T cells. The beta constant-region primer was an equimolar mix of two oligonucleotides covering TRBC1 and TRBC2. Nested alpha and beta constant-region primers with the SP2 primer drove four PCR rounds on ligated cDNA. A single record per CDR3 protein comes from TCRdb applying MiXCR to the UMI-ligation and nested PCR reads. In the table there are over 130,000 distinct CDR3 sequences, under 25% of which are singletons. This clonotype was seen a few times. Its antigen is unknown. Findings of the study overall: Naive repertoires, especially CD8, held a few larger clonotypes, possibly memory cells re-expressing CD45RA. The power law exponent of TCR abundance differed between naive and memory cells.

The receptor was derived from a human donor in good health. Sequences were obtained from naive CD8+ T cells from blood. The V gene is TRBV28, the J gene TRBJ1-1; the D gene is possibly TRBD1 (6 bases). This chain's CDR3 is CASNYYRATEAFF. The CDR3 nucleotides are TGTGCCAGCAATTATTACAGGGCCACTGAAGCTTTCTTT.